Sequencing of this TCR beta chain was carried out in a study of PD-1 blockade in classical Hodgkin lymphoma. Study results and limitations: The drivers behind the repertoire differences, possibly disease activity or prior therapy, remain undefined. Lower baseline TCR diversity marked trial partial responders and progressors. CD4+ TCR diversity, unlike CD8+, climbed significantly by C4D1.

Time point here: cycle 4 day 1 (C4D1), after 5 to 7 weeks of nivolumab. After autologous stem cell transplantation all patients relapsed, and prior brentuximab vedotin exposure differed between cohorts. Some clones are missing from TCRdb's copy, which holds only in-frame ones; the method was immunoSEQ multiplex PCR. The sample yields under 60,000 clones, 86% seen once. Comment on this clone: Its cognate antigen is unknown.

This TCR came from a human donor with classical Hodgkin lymphoma. Material: peripheral blood mononuclear cells (PBMCs), obtained before the fourth cycle of nivolumab.

In DNA form, the CDR3 reads TGTGCCAGTAGTGGCAGCGAAAGGGACGAGACCCAGTACTTC. This sequence encodes CASSGSERDETQYF. V is TRBV19 and J is TRBJ2-5, with D tentatively TRBD1 or TRBD2 (5 bases each). The germline CDR1 and CDR2 sequences are LNHDA and SQIVND (reference sequence). V lost 5 bases and J lost 5, with 15 bases in between. CDR3 length: 14 residues.